This TCR beta chain was identified during a study of OX40 agonist ivuxolimab in advanced cancers. As for the study in general: Those treated in dose escalation had hepatocellular carcinoma, melanoma, renal cell cancer or head and neck cancer.

The CDR3 contains 13 residues. Germline V gene sequence: CDR1 SGHAT, CDR2 FQNNGV. Trimming shortened V by 5 bases and J by 0 bases, and 7 bases separated the two germline ends. Study-wide findings and caveats: The study found that CD8+ T cells averaged more expanded clones than CD4+.

The data were produced by immunoSEQ multiplex PCR, yet TCRdb's version contains in-frame clones alone and is incomplete. The table has tens of thousands of clones, approximately 84% seen once; the top ten hold 7.9%. This clone was seen just once. The antigen is unknown. V is TRBV11-2 and J is TRBJ1-1, with D uncertain. The material sequenced was CD4+ or CD8+ T cells sorted from blood, taken in a trial of the OX40 agonist ivuxolimab. This sequence originates from an adult with an advanced solid tumor such as melanoma, head and neck, liver or kidney cancer. The CDR3 sequence is CASSLSLNTEAFF. DNA of the CDR3: TGTGCCAGCAGCCTGTCCTTGAACACTGAAGCTTTCTTT.